A selection of T cell receptor beta chains follows, all from one sample in a study of OX40 agonist ivuxolimab in advanced cancers. Some clones are missing from TCRdb's copy, which holds only in-frame ones; the method was immunoSEQ multiplex PCR. The profile shows under 80,000 clones, approximately 86% of them singletons. The source was CD4+ or CD8+ T cells sorted from blood, collected in a trial of the OX40 agonist ivuxolimab. The receptor source for this set is an adult with an advanced solid tumor such as melanoma, head and neck, liver or kidney cancer. CDR3s include the opening cysteine and the closing phenylalanine or tryptophan. The D gene is left open where the match is weak. The size of a clone is reported for some rows only, either as once, few or many, or as a class for expanded clones.

TRBV7-6	TRBD1	TRBJ2-7	NA	TGTGCCAGCAGCTGGGACAGGGTGTCTTTATCGCACTTC	CASSWDRVSLSHF
TRBV2	NA	TRBJ2-1	NA	TGTGCCAGCAGTTCCGGGACTCCGGATGAGCAGTTCTTC	CASSSGTPDEQFF
TRBV7-3	NA	TRBJ2-2	NA	TGTGCCAGCAGACGGACACCCAGCACCGGGGAGCTGTTTTTT	CASRRTPSTGELFF
TRBV30	NA	TRBJ2-7	once	TGTGCCTGGAGATCTCCAGGGAGATCCTACGAGCAGTACTTC	CAWRSPGRSYEQYF
TRBV18	NA	TRBJ1-3	NA	TGTGCCAGCTCACCAGTAGGCGCTGTTGGAAGCTCTGGAAACACCATATATTTT	CASSPVGAVGSSGNTIYF
TRBV13	TRBD1	TRBJ1-2	NA	TGTGCCAGCAGCCACTATGGACAGGGGGCGCGGGGCTATGGCTACACCTTC	CASSHYGQGARGYGYTF
TRBV7-2	TRBD2	TRBJ2-5	NA	TGTGCCAGCAGCCCCCCTAGCGGGGGGGGCTTAGAGACCCAGTACTTC	CASSPPSGGGLETQYF
TRBV27	NA	TRBJ1-2	NA	TGTGCCAGCAGTTTAGTGTCGATTGGGGGCTATGGCTACACCTTC	CASSLVSIGGYGYTF
TRBV10-2	NA	TRBJ2-5	NA	TGCGCCAGCACTCCGGACGCTGCGCTACAAGAGACCCAGTACTTC	CASTPDAALQETQYF
TRBV7-2	NA	TRBJ1-5	NA	TGTGCCAGCAGCTTACAGGGGCCGACCCGATATAGCAATCAGCCCCAGCATTTT	CASSLQGPTRYSNQPQHF
TRBV9	NA	TRBJ1-3	few	TGTGCCAGCAGCGTAGGAGTGGTCGGAAACACCATATATTTT	CASSVGVVGNTIYF
TRBV19	NA	TRBJ1-4	NA	TGTGCCAGTAGGCCTCAAGCAGGGGCTAATGAAAAACTGTTTTTT	CASRPQAGANEKLFF
TRBV21-1	NA	TRBJ1-4	NA	TGTGCCAGGTGTATAGGGCCTCCTAATGAAAAACTGTTTTTT	CARCIGPPNEKLFF
TRBV5-1	NA	TRBJ2-5	NA	TGCGCCAGCAGAACCGGGACATCCGTTAGGCAAGAGACCCAGTACTTC	CASRTGTSVRQETQYF
TRBV2	NA	TRBJ1-2	once	TGTGCCAGCAGTGTTGTGAACGGACATCTCTATGGCTACACCTTC	CASSVVNGHLYGYTF
TRBV27	TRBD1	TRBJ2-7	NA	TGTGCCAGCAGTTTACGGGACAGGGTACACGAGCAGTACTTC	CASSLRDRVHEQYF
TRBV7-2	TRBD1	TRBJ2-1	few	TGTGCCAGCAGCCCACAGGGGGCTGCCTCCTACAATGAGCAGTTCTTC	CASSPQGAASYNEQFF
TRBV7-9	NA	TRBJ2-4	NA	TGTGCCAGCAGCCGTTCGGGACATTCAGCCAAAAACATTCAGTACTTC	CASSRSGHSAKNIQYF
TRBV4-2	NA	TRBJ2-7	NA	TGTGCCAGCAGCCCTTCTAGCGTAGCGTCCTACGAGCAGTACTTC	CASSPSSVASYEQYF
TRBV5-4	TRBD2	TRBJ2-1	NA	TGTGCCAGCAGCAAGGGACTAGCGGGAGAAACAAATGAGCAGTTCTTC	CASSKGLAGETNEQFF
TRBV11-1	NA	TRBJ2-4	once	TGTGCCAGCAGCCCACGACAAAGCGGGAACATTCAGTACTTC	CASSPRQSGNIQYF
TRBV6-5	NA	TRBJ1-2	NA	TGTGCCAGCAGGCGGGATTCGGTCGGCTACACCTTC	CASRRDSVGYTF
TRBV27	NA	TRBJ1-4	NA	TGTGCCAGCAGCCCCCTAGGAGATCCTGAAAAACTGTTTTTT	CASSPLGDPEKLFF
TRBV11-1	NA	TRBJ2-5	NA	TGTGCCAGCAGCTTAGACTTTGTAGAAGGGACCCAGTACTTC	CASSLDFVEGTQYF
TRBV5-1	NA	TRBJ1-4	NA	TGCGCCAGCAGCCTCCGGCTTCAGGGAAACGATGAAAAACTGTTTTTT	CASSLRLQGNDEKLFF
TRBV5-4	NA	TRBJ1-6	NA	TGTGCCAGCAGCCGGGACTATGATTCACCCCTCCACTTT	CASSRDYDSPLHF
TRBV28	NA	TRBJ2-3	NA	TGTGCCAGCAGTTTTTGGAGGGCAGACGCGGATACGCAGTATTTT	CASSFWRADADTQYF